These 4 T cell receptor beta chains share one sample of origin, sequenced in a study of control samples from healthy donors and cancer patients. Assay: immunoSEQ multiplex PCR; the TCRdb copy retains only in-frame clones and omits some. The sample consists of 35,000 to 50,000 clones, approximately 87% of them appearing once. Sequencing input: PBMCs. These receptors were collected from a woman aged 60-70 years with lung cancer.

CDR3 region: CASSLEAGSFTDTQYF. CDR3 in DNA: TGTGCCAGCAGCTTGGAGGCGGGCTCCTTCACAGATACGCAGTATTTT. The V and J genes are TRBV5-5 and TRBJ2-3; perhaps TRBD2 as D (5 bases). Germline CDR1 is SGHKS and CDR2 is YYEKEE (reference sequence). The CDR3 is 16 amino acids. Between the trimmed V and J ends, which lost 0 bases and 2 bases, there was a span of 13 bases.

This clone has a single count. The CDR3 spells CASSVRGRAGTDTQYF. The CDR3 region has the DNA TGTGCCAGCAGTGTCCGTGGGAGGGCCGGGACAGATACGCAGTATTTT. The genes are TRBV2 and TRBJ2-3; 7 positions agree with TRBD2. After removal of 4 bases from V and 3 bases from J, the junction contained 10 bases not matched to a gene. CDR1 is SNHLY, CDR2 FYNNEI, per germline. There are 16 residues in the CDR3.

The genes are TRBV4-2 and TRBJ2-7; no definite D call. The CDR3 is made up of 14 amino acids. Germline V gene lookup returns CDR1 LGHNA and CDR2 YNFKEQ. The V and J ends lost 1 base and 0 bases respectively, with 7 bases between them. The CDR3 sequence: CASSQGESSYEQYF. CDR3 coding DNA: TGTGCCAGCAGCCAAGGTGAGAGCTCCTACGAGCAGTACTTC.

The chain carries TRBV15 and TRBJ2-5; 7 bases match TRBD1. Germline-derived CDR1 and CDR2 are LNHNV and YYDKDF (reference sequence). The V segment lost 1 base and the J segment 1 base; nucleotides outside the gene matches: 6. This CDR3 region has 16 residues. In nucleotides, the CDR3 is TGTGCCACCAGCAGAGGAACAGGGGCCCTCCAAGAGACCCAGTACTTC. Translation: CATSRGTGALQETQYF.